The next 11 T cell receptor beta chains were all read from a single sample in a study of blood T cell repertoires in COVID-19. Clones were sequenced by immunoSEQ multiplex PCR, and TCRdb holds only the in-frame ones, with some missing. The sample holds fewer than 150,000 clones, roughly 87% seen once. Input material: PBMCs or T cells enriched from blood (not recorded which). These receptors all come from a man between 25 and 39 years old who had recovered from COVID-19.

The CDR3 DNA reads as TGTGCCAGCAGCCCCCTAGCGGGAGGCTACAATGAGCAGTTCTTC. Amino acid sequence: CASSPLAGGYNEQFF. The chain recombines TRBV7-3 with TRBJ2-1, with 11 nucleotides matching TRBD2. CDR1 and CDR2 (germline): SGHTA, FQGTGA. The CDR3 contains 15 residues. With V trimmed by 5 bases and J by 3 bases, 3 bases remained unmatched.

The chain links TRBV5-1 to TRBJ2-5, with 8 bases that match TRBD1. The CDR3 is 15 amino acids. The germline V gene encodes CDR1 SGHRS and CDR2 YFSETQ. V lost 0 bases to trimming and J lost 7 bases; unmatched junction nucleotides: 8. The CDR3 sequence is CASSLDPGGAGTQYF. The CDR3, as DNA: TGCGCCAGCAGCTTGGACCCAGGGGGCGCGGGGACCCAGTACTTC.

This chain links TRBV7-9 with TRBJ1-1; possible D gene TRBD1, 6 bases. Trimming took off 4 bases at V and 7 bases at J, with 13 bases between the two ends. The germline V gene has CDR1 SEHNR and CDR2 FQNEAQ (reference sequence). The CDR3 length is 13 residues. The CDR3 DNA reads TGTGCCAGCAGCTCCCGAGACAGGCTTGAAGCTTTCTTT. This translates into CASSSRDRLEAFF.

This sequence joins TRBV19 and TRBJ1-3; TRBD1 agrees at 9 bases. Germline lookup yields CDR1 LNHDA and CDR2 SQIVND (reference sequence). This CDR3 comprises 14 residues. V lost 10 bases to trimming and J lost 0 bases; unmatched junction nucleotides: 4. CDR3 loop: CATEGQGSGNTIYF. Here the CDR3 DNA reads TGTGCCACTGAGGGACAGGGCTCTGGAAACACCATATATTTT.

This chain uses TRBV30 with TRBJ1-5; TRBD1 might be the D (5 bases). Germline CDR1 reads GTSNPN; CDR2 reads SVGIG (reference sequence). CDR3 length: 19 amino acids. Trimming took off 2 bases at V and 0 bases at J, with 23 bases between the two ends. The CDR3 sequence is CAWSQSPIDSVYSNQPQHF. The DNA of the CDR3 is TGTGCCTGGAGTCAAAGTCCTATCGACAGTGTGTATAGCAATCAGCCCCAGCATTTT.

The rearrangement joins TRBV10-1 to TRBJ2-1; D gene uncertain. CDR1 WNHNN and CDR2 SYGVQD come from the germline V gene (reference sequence). This CDR3 comprises 16 residues. Trimming took 4 bases from V and 4 from J, leaving 17 bases between them. CDR3 DNA sequence: TGCGCCAGCAGTGGGAGTCAGACCAACCCTTACAATGAGCAGTTCTTC. The encoded protein is CASSGSQTNPYNEQFF.

This rearrangement joins TRBV2 to TRBJ2-2; possibly TRBD2 for D (6 bases). The germline CDR1 and CDR2 sequences are SNHLY and FYNNEI. V shed 4 bases and J shed 5 bases, with 14 bases lying between them. The CDR3 totals 15 residues. As DNA, the CDR3 is TGTGCCAGCAGTGTGGACGGGAGAGGTACCGGGGAGCTGTTTTTT. It yields the protein CASSVDGRGTGELFF.

The genes are TRBV29-1 and TRBJ2-1; no firm D call. In germline, CDR1 is SQVTM, CDR2 ANQGSEA. The CDR3 is 14 amino acids. Trimming left V 4 bases short and J 0 bases short, with 10 bases between. CDR3 sequence: CSVGVPLSYNEQFF. The CDR3 nucleotides are TGCAGCGTTGGCGTCCCGCTCTCCTACAATGAGCAGTTCTTC.

As concerns this clone: Compared with germline, one end of the junction differs, possibly owing to a read error. This chain links TRBV6-1 with TRBJ2-7; TRBD1 matches at 7 bases. Germline assignment: CDR1 MNHNS and CDR2 SASEGT. The CDR3 totals 14 residues. CDR3 in amino acids: CASGETGDPYEQYF. CDR3 DNA: TGTGCCAGCGGTGAAACAGGGGACCCCTACGAGCAGTACTTC.

Worth noting for this clone: This sample also contains other DNA sequences that code for the same CDR3. The chain has TRBV9 and TRBJ2-2; perhaps TRBD1 as D (5 bases). Germline loops: CDR1 SGDLS, CDR2 YYNGEE. The CDR3 has 15 amino acids. V lost 4 bases and J lost 1, with 11 bases in between. CDR3 residues: CASSPGLGNTGELFF. In DNA form, the CDR3 reads TGTGCCAGCAGCCCAGGGTTAGGGAACACCGGGGAGCTGTTTTTT.

The rearrangement links TRBV27 to TRBJ1-5; 7 bases fit TRBD1. This CDR3 is built from 14 residues. V dropped 1 base and J dropped 4; count of bases not matched to a gene: 1. The germline gives CDR1 MNHEY, CDR2 SMNVEV (reference sequence). CDR3 sequence reads: CASSLLTGNQPQHF. The CDR3 DNA follows: TGTGCCAGCAGTTTATTGACAGGGAATCAGCCCCAGCATTTT.